Below are 28 T cell receptor beta chains sequenced from a single sample in a study of post-analysis software for immune sequencing data. Study-wide results and limits: A handful of TRBV segments appeared more often in patients than in controls, and TRBV5-6, TRBV5-1 and TRBV20-1 were among these.

TCR beta cDNA libraries had unique molecular identifiers. TCRdb reprocessed the PCR reads via MiXCR and lists one record per CDR3 protein. The sample holds about half a million distinct CDR3 sequences, nearly 45% seen once. These TCRs are of unknown antigen specificity. Sequencing was performed on blood. Receptors were obtained from a girl between 10 and 17 years old with multiple sclerosis.

This clonotype was observed a few times. V and J are TRBV29-1 and TRBJ1-4; D uncertain. Deletions cut 6 bases from V and 11 bases from J, with 16 bases between. This CDR3 region has 12 residues. Germline values: CDR1 SQVTM, CDR2 ANQGSEA. CDR3: CSVAIEVGKLFF. The DNA for the CDR3 is TGCAGCGTCGCCATTGAGGTTGGGAAACTGTTTTTT.

This chain uses TRBV20-1 with TRBJ1-1; D might be TRBD1 (5 bases). Germline values: CDR1 DFQATT, CDR2 SNEGSKA (reference sequence). Trimming took 3 bases from V and 11 from J, leaving 19 bases between them. The CDR3 totals 13 residues. The CDR3 sequence is CSARGGTAGAAFF. DNA of the CDR3: TGCAGTGCTAGGGGAGGGACGGCTGGTGCGGCTTTCTTT.

In its sample, this clonotype was seen a few times. The chain couples TRBV5-1 to TRBJ2-1, with 10 bases lining up with TRBD2. The CDR3 sequence is 13 residues long. CDR1 is SGHRS, CDR2 YFSETQ, per germline. The trim removed 4 bases at V and 7 bases at J, leaving 2 bases unmatched. CDR3 amino acids: CASSGTSENEQFF. CDR3 nucleotides: TGCGCCAGCAGCGGGACTAGCGAAAATGAGCAGTTCTTC.

The chain couples TRBV4-1 to TRBJ2-7; D is tentatively TRBD1 or TRBD2 (5 bases each). The germline CDR1 and CDR2 sequences are MGHRA and YSYEKL. The CDR3 has 16 amino acids. Trimming removed 4 bases at V and 0 bases at J, with 16 bases between. CDR3 region: CASSPGFRGSSYEQYF. The DNA for the CDR3 is TGCGCCAGCAGCCCGGGGTTCCGGGGCAGCTCCTACGAGCAGTACTTC.

The CDR3 is CASSDTHGTQYF. The CDR3 nucleotides read TGTGCCAGCAGCGACACTCATGGCACGCAGTATTTT. The rearrangement links TRBV6-6 to TRBJ2-3; D remains unclear. Germline loops: CDR1 MNHNY, CDR2 SVGAGI (reference sequence). V dropped 6 bases and J dropped 9 bases, with 13 bases sitting between them. The CDR3 consists of 12 residues.

The sample holds a few counts of this clonotype. CDR3 DNA sequence: TGTGCCAGCACCACAGACACTGACTCTGGGGCCAACGTCCTGACTTTC. Translated: CASTTDTDSGANVLTF. The chain recombines TRBV11-1 with TRBJ2-6, with no clear D. V was cut by 7 bases and J by 0 bases, with 13 bases left in between. Germline V lookup: CDR1 SGHAT, CDR2 FQDESV (reference sequence). The CDR3 length is 16 residues.

The J gene is TRBJ2-7, the V gene TRBV9; the match to TRBD1 covers 8 bases. Per the germline V gene, CDR1 is SGDLS and CDR2 is YYNGEE. The CDR3 runs to 14 residues. Trimming took 2 bases from V and 5 from J; bases not matched to a gene: 6. The CDR3 protein is CASSVARDRHEQYF. The CDR3 coding sequence is TGTGCCAGCAGCGTCGCGCGGGACAGGCACGAGCAGTACTTC. Filled out from reference TRBV9 and TRBJ2-7, the complete variable domain reads DSGVTQTPKHLITATGQRVTLRCSPRSGDLSVYWYQQSLDQGLQFLIQYYNGEERAKGNILERFSAQQFPDLHSELNLSSLELGDSALYFCASSVARDRHEQYFGPGTRLTVT.

The CDR3 reads CASSLDREGLEKLFF. The CDR3 DNA is TGTGCCAGCAGCTTAGACAGGGAGGGCCTTGAAAAACTGTTTTTT. The chain has TRBV7-8 and TRBJ1-4; the D gene is possibly TRBD1 (6 bases). CDR1 and CDR2 from the germline V gene are SGHVS and FQNEAQ. This CDR3 spans 15 amino acids. The V end lost 1 base, the J end lost 7 bases, and 13 bases lay between the germline ends.

The CDR3: CASSQESRTGGYGYTF. CDR3 in DNA: TGTGCCAGCAGCCAAGAATCTCGGACAGGCGGCTATGGCTACACCTTC. The chain employs TRBV3-1 and TRBJ1-2; TRBD1 matches 7 bases. V was clipped by 0 bases and J by 4 bases; unmatched bases: 8. The CDR3 is 16 residues long. Per germline, CDR1 LGHDT and CDR2 YNNKEL (reference sequence). The whole variable domain, filled in from reference TRBV3-1 and TRBJ1-2, reads DTAVSQTPKYLVTQMGNDKSIKCEQNLGHDTMYWYKQDSKKFLKIMFSYNNKELIINETVPNRFSPKSPDKAHLNLHINSLELGDSAVYFCASSQESRTGGYGYTFGSGTRLTVV.

The table lists this clonotype with a few counts. The chain links TRBV9 to TRBJ2-1; 9 bases agree with TRBD2. The CDR3 loop spans 15 amino acids. Germline V gene lookup returns CDR1 SGDLS and CDR2 YYNGEE. V dropped 2 bases and J dropped 6; count of bases not matched to a gene: 6. CDR3 sequence: CASSVAGTSFNEQFF. As DNA, the CDR3 is TGTGCCAGCAGCGTCGCCGGGACTAGCTTCAATGAGCAGTTCTTC.

This clonotype was detected only a few times. A read error may produce the germline difference seen at one junction end. The chain has TRBV20-1 and TRBJ1-2; D perhaps matches TRBD1 (6 bases). The germline gives CDR1 DFQATT, CDR2 SNEGSKA (reference sequence). The CDR3 has 11 residues. CDR3 sequence reads: CSESGDYGYTF. The CDR3 region has the DNA TGCAGTGAATCAGGGGACTATGGTTACACCTTC.

V is TRBV7-9 and J is TRBJ2-3; 7 positions match TRBD1. The germline V gene has CDR1 SEHNR and CDR2 FQNEAQ (reference sequence). With V trimmed by 2 bases and J by 3 bases, 8 bases remained unmatched. The CDR3 is made up of 16 amino acids. In DNA, the CDR3 is TGTGCCAGCAGCTTAATCAGGGGGAAAGGGACAGATACGCAGTATTTT. The encoded protein is CASSLIRGKGTDTQYF.

This clonotype turned up a few times. V and J are TRBV3-1 and TRBJ2-7, with D unclear. Germline-derived CDR1 and CDR2 are LGHDT and YNNKEL (reference sequence). This CDR3 region has 15 residues. Trimming stripped 4 bases from V and 1 base from J, with 14 bases between. CDR3 in amino acids: CASSPPSAESYEQYF. In DNA, the CDR3 is TGTGCCAGCAGCCCCCCGAGCGCGGAGTCCTACGAGCAGTACTTC.

The sample holds a few counts of this clonotype. The genes are TRBV6-6 and TRBJ2-5; D perhaps matches TRBD2 (6 bases). V was pared by 2 bases and J by 5 bases, with 15 bases between. The CDR3 is made up of 15 amino acids. Germline CDR1 reads MNHNY; CDR2 reads SVGAGI (reference sequence). CDR3 residues: CASSYPSAGRETQYF. The CDR3 nucleotides read TGTGCCAGCAGTTACCCGTCGGCGGGGCGGGAGACCCAGTACTTC.

The chain recombines TRBV7-2 with TRBJ2-3; 9 bases are a match to TRBD2. The ends lost 6 bases at V and 11 bases at J; junction bases unmatched: 15. This CDR3 region has 15 residues. Per germline, CDR1 SGHTA and CDR2 FQGNSA. The CDR3 sequence is CASRRPGLAYNEQYF. CDR3 nucleotide sequence: TGTGCCAGCAGACGACCGGGACTAGCCTACAATGAGCAGTATTTT. Combining the CDR3 with reference TRBV7-2 and TRBJ2-3 gives the whole variable domain GAGVSQSPSNKVTEKGKDVELRCDPISGHTALYWYRQSLGQGLEFLIYFQGNSAPDKSGLPSDRFSAERTGGSVSTLTIQRTQQEDSAVYLCASRRPGLAYNEQYFGPGTRLTVL.

V is TRBV20-1 and J is TRBJ1-5; D not certain. This CDR3 has 14 amino acids. V dropped 3 bases and J dropped 0 bases, with 9 bases sitting between them. Germline CDR1 DFQATT, CDR2 SNEGSKA (reference sequence). Here the CDR3 reads CSASLVISNQPQHF. CDR3 sequence (DNA): TGCAGTGCTAGTTTGGTGATTAGCAATCAGCCCCAGCATTTT.

A few counts support this clonotype. The chain employs TRBV29-1 and TRBJ2-1; no clear D. Looked up from germline, CDR1 is SQVTM and CDR2 is ANQGSEA. The ends were cut back, 4 bases at V and 3 bases at J, with 13 bases in the middle. The CDR3 is 14 amino acids. In DNA form, the CDR3 reads TGCAGCGTTGGTCGACTCCTCAGCTACAATGAGCAGTTCTTC. This translates into CSVGRLLSYNEQFF.

The chain uses TRBV27 and TRBJ2-7; D ambiguous. The CDR3 spans 15 residues. Germline V gene sequence: CDR1 MNHEY, CDR2 SMNVEV (reference sequence). Trimming took off 3 bases at V and 1 base at J, with 13 bases between the two ends. For the CDR3, the DNA is TGTGCCAGCAGTTTGGGTTGGGCGTTATCCTACGAGCAGTACTTC. Encoded protein: CASSLGWALSYEQYF.

The chain couples TRBV7-9 to TRBJ2-5; TRBD2 matches at 7 bases. The J call may be faulty, since TRBJ2-4 better matches the DNA end. The length of the CDR3 is 14 residues. The germline V gene has CDR1 SEHNR and CDR2 FQNEAQ (reference sequence). This CDR3 is CASSLAGTISIQYF. In DNA form, the CDR3 reads TGTGCCAGCAGCTTAGCCGGGACTATTTCCATTCAGTACTTC.

V is TRBV10-3 and J is TRBJ2-3; D assignment may be TRBD1 or TRBD2 (6 bases each). The V gene lost 2 bases and the J gene lost 3 bases, with 18 bases spanning the gap. CDR3 length equals 17 residues. Germline V CDR1 and CDR2: ENHRY, SYGVKD. As DNA, the CDR3 is TGTGCCATCAGTGAGCGGGAGACAGGTTCTTTGACAGATACGCAGTATTTT. It specifies CAISERETGSLTDTQYF.

This chain uses TRBV28 with TRBJ1-5; weak D call: TRBD1 (6 bases). This CDR3 has 16 residues. The germline V gene encodes CDR1 MDHEN and CDR2 SYDVKM. The germline V and J ends were trimmed by 1 base and 2 bases, with 12 bases remaining between them. CDR3 residues: CASSLSSAGGNQPQHF. In DNA form, the CDR3 reads TGTGCCAGCAGTTTATCGAGTGCAGGGGGCAATCAGCCCCAGCATTTT.

This sequence joins TRBV7-2 and TRBJ1-2; D is undetermined. From germline, CDR1 is SGHTA and CDR2 FQGNSA. CDR3 size: 12 residues. Trimming stripped 4 bases from V and 8 bases from J, with 11 bases between. The CDR3 spells CASSSEGGGYTF. DNA for the CDR3: TGTGCCAGCAGCTCGGAGGGTGGCGGCTACACCTTC.

The chain has TRBV24-1 and TRBJ2-3; tentatively, D is TRBD1 or TRBD2 (5 bases each). The germline V and J ends were trimmed by 5 bases and 6 bases, with 14 bases remaining between them. This CDR3 is 14 amino acids long. Per germline, CDR1 KGHDR and CDR2 SFDVKD. The CDR3 region has the DNA TGTGCCACCAGTGGTCCGGGACCGTGGGATACGCAGTATTTT. The encoded protein is CATSGPGPWDTQYF.

This chain connects TRBV28 to TRBJ2-1; perhaps TRBD2 as D (5 bases). V shed 8 bases and J shed 3 bases, with 11 bases lying between them. CDR1 is MDHEN and CDR2 is SYDVKM in the germline V gene. The CDR3 has 13 amino acids. For the CDR3, the DNA is TGTGCCAGCCCCGGTAGCGTCTACAATGAGCAGTTCTTC. Translating it yields CASPGSVYNEQFF.

In the case of this clonotype: At one of its ends the junction is not consistent with the germline gene, which may arise from a read error. CDR3 sequence reads: CSTRVASSYNEQFF. DNA of the CDR3: TGCAGTACTAGAGTAGCTAGCTCCTACAATGAGCAGTTCTTC. The chain uses TRBV20-1 and TRBJ2-1; possible D gene TRBD2, 5 bases. The V gene's germline CDR1 is DFQATT and CDR2 SNEGSKA (reference sequence). The length of the CDR3 is 14 residues.

This chain joins TRBV29-1 and TRBJ2-3; 12 nucleotides line up with TRBD2. This CDR3 contains 16 residues. Looked up from germline, CDR1 is SQVTM and CDR2 is ANQGSEA. The ends lost 4 bases at V and 0 bases at J; junction bases unmatched: 5. CDR3 residues: CSVASGRGLSTDTQYF. The CDR3 DNA is TGCAGCGTTGCTAGCGGGAGGGGTCTAAGCACAGATACGCAGTATTTT.

This clonotype was seen more than once but under ten times. The chain uses TRBV5-1 and TRBJ1-2; weak D call: TRBD1 (6 bases). V was shortened by 4 bases and J by 0 bases, with 10 bases between the two germline ends. This CDR3 is built from 14 residues. Germline V CDR1 and CDR2: SGHRS, YFSETQ. The CDR3 bases are TGCGCCAGCAGCCCGACAGGAACTAACTATGGCTACACCTTC. Amino acid sequence: CASSPTGTNYGYTF.

The rearrangement links TRBV4-2 to TRBJ2-7, with D perhaps TRBD1 (5 bases). V was trimmed by 1 base and J by 7 bases, leaving 17 bases between them. CDR1 LGHNA and CDR2 YNFKEQ come from the germline V gene. CDR3 length: 15 amino acids. The CDR3 is CASSQVPKGAREQYF. DNA of the CDR3: TGTGCCAGCAGCCAAGTACCCAAAGGGGCGCGGGAGCAGTACTTC.